This T cell receptor beta chain was retrieved from a study of T cells expressing NK-cell markers. TCRdb reworked the 5' RACE reads into one entry per CDR3 protein, no DNA. The sample yields some 600,000 distinct CDR3 sequences, of which the top ten take up around 4%. The V gene's germline CDR1 is SGHRS and CDR2 YFSETQ. There are 15 residues in the CDR3. Sample: blood T cells: a sorted CD56 or NKG2C T cell subset, CD4+ or CD8+ T cells, or bulk PBMC T cells (not recorded which). The TCR was taken from a young man in good health. This chain joins TRBV5-1 and TRBJ2-1; without DNA, the TCRdb call of TRBD1 cannot be checked. The CDR3 loop reads CASSLGGGPYNEQFF.